One and the same sample provided the 7 T cell receptor beta chains below, sequenced in a study of T cells in Graves' hyperthyroidism and ophthalmopathy (dated by TCRdb to about 2019). Libraries were made using multiplex PCR. Sequencing was carried out with an Illumina HiSeq 2000. The TCR beta CDR3 regions were amplified from the RNA transcripts. The first round of RT-PCR for the TCR CDR3 was performed with the HTBI primer set and the Qiagen OneStep RT-PCR kit. The public reads were quality trimmed at Q25 with fastp and then assembled into clones with MiXCR by TCRdb, keeping productive beta chains. Each record represents a unique CDR3 protein, reported with the most common genes and DNA among its rows. The table for this sample lists about 600,000 distinct CDR3 sequences; more than 14% of them were counted only once. The ten largest clones take up around 13% of the sample. The source material was blood. The receptors were gathered from a woman aged 50 to 65 with Graves' ophthalmopathy.

This clonotype was counted ten times or more. This rearrangement joins TRBV18 to TRBJ1-2, with D perhaps matching TRBD1 (5 bases). Germline V lookup: CDR1 KGHSH, CDR2 LQKENI. V was shortened by 6 bases and J by 4 bases, with 15 bases between the two germline ends. The CDR3 runs 14 residues. Written as DNA, the CDR3 is TGTGCCAGCTCGGCGGGGGACGCCGGCTATGGCTACACCTTC. Its translation: CASSAGDAGYGYTF.

This clonotype has ten or more counts. CDR3 in DNA: TGCAGTGCTAGTGGTCAGGGAGGCTACGAGCAGTACTTC. As protein: CSASGQGGYEQYF. V usage is TRBV20-1 and J usage is TRBJ2-7; maybe TRBD2 (6 bases). The germline V gene has CDR1 DFQATT and CDR2 SNEGSKA (reference sequence). This CDR3 spans 13 amino acids. Trimming removed 3 bases from V and 3 bases from J, with 12 bases in between.

Ten or more counts support this clonotype. The chain carries TRBV7-9 and TRBJ1-2; D call uncertain. Germline V gives CDR1 SEHNR, CDR2 FQNEAQ (reference sequence). Trimming took off 3 bases at V and 4 bases at J, with 12 bases between the two ends. This CDR3 is 14 amino acids long. CDR3 residues: CASSLRPGSYGYTF. The CDR3, as DNA: TGTGCCAGCAGCTTGCGGCCGGGAAGCTATGGCTACACCTTC.

The chain combines TRBV6-1 with TRBJ2-5, with D perhaps TRBD2 (6 bases). CDR1 is MNHNS, CDR2 SASEGT, per germline. V was shortened by 5 bases and J by 1 base, with 11 bases between the two germline ends. This CDR3 is built from 14 residues. DNA of the CDR3: TGTGCCAGCAGTCCGACTAGTTCCCAAGAGACCCAGTACTTC. This translates into CASSPTSSQETQYF.

This clonotype was found many times. This rearrangement joins TRBV20-1 to TRBJ2-7; TRBD2 aligns across 8 bases. The V gene's germline CDR1 is DFQATT and CDR2 SNEGSKA (reference sequence). Trimming at V came to 5 bases and at J to 5 bases, leaving 11 bases not matched to a gene. The CDR3 sequence is 14 residues long. As DNA, the CDR3 is TGCAGTGCTCCCACCCTCGGGACTAGGCACGAGCAGTACTTC. The encoded protein is CSAPTLGTRHEQYF.

V is TRBV6-5 and J is TRBJ1-3; D unresolved. The CDR3 is made up of 13 amino acids. Germline V lookup: CDR1 MNHEY, CDR2 SVGAGI. V was pared by 4 bases and J by 1 base, with 5 bases between. Here the CDR3 DNA reads TGTGCCAGCAGTTTCATGTCTGGAAACACCATATATTTT. Translating it yields CASSFMSGNTIYF.

This clonotype was counted many times. The chain joins TRBV11-1 to TRBJ2-1, with D maybe TRBD1 (5 bases). The germline gives CDR1 SGHAT, CDR2 FQDESV (reference sequence). The CDR3 sequence is 14 residues long. V gave up 2 bases and J gave up 7 bases, with 12 bases separating them. CDR3 in amino acids: CASSLIGVMNEQFF. CDR3 nucleotide sequence: TGTGCCAGCAGCTTAATAGGGGTCATGAATGAGCAGTTCTTC.